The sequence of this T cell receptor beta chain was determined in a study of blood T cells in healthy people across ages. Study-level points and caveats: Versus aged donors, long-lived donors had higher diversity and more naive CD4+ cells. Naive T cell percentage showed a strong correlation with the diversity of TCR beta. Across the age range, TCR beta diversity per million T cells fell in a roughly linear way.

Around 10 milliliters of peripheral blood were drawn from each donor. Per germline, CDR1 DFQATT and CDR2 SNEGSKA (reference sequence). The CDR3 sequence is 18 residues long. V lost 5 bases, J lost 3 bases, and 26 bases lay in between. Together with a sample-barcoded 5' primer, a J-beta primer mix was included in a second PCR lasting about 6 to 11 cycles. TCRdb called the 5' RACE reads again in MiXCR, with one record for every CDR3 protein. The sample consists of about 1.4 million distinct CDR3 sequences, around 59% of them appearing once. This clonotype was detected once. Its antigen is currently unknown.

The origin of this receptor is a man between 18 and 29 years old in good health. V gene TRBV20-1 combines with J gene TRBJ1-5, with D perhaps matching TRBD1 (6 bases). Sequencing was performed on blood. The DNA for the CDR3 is TGCAGTGCTTCACCCGTGGGCAGGGGTGAGGATTTCAATCAGCCCCAGCATTTT. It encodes CSASPVGRGEDFNQPQHF.